This record looks at one TCR beta chain sequence and its context. Here immunoSEQ multiplex PCR was the method, and the copy in TCRdb shows in-frame clones only, minus some. The sample has more than 110,000 clones, about 80% seen once. The data were taken from a study of blood T cell repertoires in COVID-19. Study-wide context: Whether acute or convalescent, the COVID-19 samples came from the United States, Italy and Spain.

Each participant's cohort was designated according to participant-reported clinical history. The CDR3 runs 14 residues. Germline CDR1 SGHAT, CDR2 FQDESV (reference sequence). Trimming took off 0 bases at V and 3 bases at J, with 9 bases between the two ends. Sequencing was done on a sample of PBMCs or T cells enriched from blood (not recorded which). The chain couples TRBV11-1 to TRBJ2-7, with D uncertain. The TCR comes from a woman aged 50 to 60 who had recovered from COVID-19. As DNA, the CDR3 is TGTGCCAGCAGCTTAGCCGCTAATAACTACGAGCAGTACTTC. Translation gives CASSLAANNYEQYF. The full variable domain, in which reference TRBV11-1 and TRBJ2-7 provide the parts outside the CDR3, is EAEVAQSPRYKITEKSQAVAFWCDPISGHATLYWYRQILGQGPELLVQFQDESVVDDSQLPKDRFSAERLKGVDSTLKIQPAELGDSAMYLCASSLAANNYEQYFGPGTRLTVT.